Below, 32 T cell receptor beta chains from the same sample are listed, as sequenced in a study of cytomegalovirus exposure and HLA in healthy donors. 13 Jbeta primers and 60 Vbeta primers were used for the PCR. Only in-frame clones appear in the TCRdb table, and some are missing; sequencing was by immunoSEQ multiplex PCR. The sample has approximately 150,000 clones, 75% to 90% seen once; the top ten hold over 2%. Material for sequencing was PBMCs. These receptors all come from a male donor in good health and CMV-seronegative.

This chain connects TRBV11-2 to TRBJ1-1; no definite D call. Looked up from germline, CDR1 is SGHAT and CDR2 is FQNNGV. Trimming left V 2 bases short and J 4 bases short, with 14 bases between. There are 15 residues in the CDR3. CDR3 bases: TGTGCCAGCAGCTTATTTTCCACGGGTTCCACTGAAGCTTTCTTT. Amino acid sequence: CASSLFSTGSTEAFF.

This chain connects TRBV11-2 to TRBJ2-4, with TRBD1 matching over 9 bases. V lost 1 base and J lost 12; bases outside the gene matches: 13. Germline V lookup: CDR1 SGHAT, CDR2 FQNNGV. This CDR3 has 16 residues. CDR3 in DNA: TGTGCCAGCAGCTTAGGTCGGACAGGGGTTCCGCACAGTCAGTACTTC. Translating gives CASSLGRTGVPHSQYF.

The chain couples TRBV11-2 to TRBJ1-3; the D is unclear. Germline CDR1 is SGHAT and CDR2 is FQNNGV. This CDR3 contains 16 residues. The V gene lost 5 bases and the J gene lost 0 bases, with 14 bases spanning the gap. The DNA of the CDR3 is TGTGCCAGCAGCCCTACAGTGGGGAGCTCTGGAAACACCATATATTTT. As protein: CASSPTVGSSGNTIYF.

This rearrangement joins TRBV5-1 to TRBJ2-3; 8 positions match TRBD2. Germline assignment: CDR1 SGHRS and CDR2 YFSETQ. J gave up 2 bases and V 0 bases, and 5 bases lay outside the gene matches. The CDR3 runs to 16 residues. The CDR3 DNA reads TGCGCCAGCAGCTTGGCCTTAGCGGGGACCACAGATACGCAGTATTTT. Its protein product is CASSLALAGTTDTQYF. The full variable domain, with the rest looked up from reference TRBV5-1 and TRBJ2-3, is KAGVTQTPRYLIKTRGQQVTLSCSPISGHRSVSWYQQTPGQGLQFLFEYFSETQRNKGNFPGRFSGRQFSNSRSEMNVSTLELGDSALYLCASSLALAGTTDTQYFGPGTRLTVL.

V gene TRBV10-1 combines with J gene TRBJ1-4, with D maybe TRBD1 (6 bases). Germline CDR1 and CDR2: WNHNN and SYGVQD (reference sequence). There are 13 residues in the CDR3. The V end was cut by 2 bases, the J end by 5 bases, with 6 bases between. This chain's CDR3 is CASSETGNEKLFF. The CDR3 nucleotides are TGCGCCAGCAGTGAGACAGGGAATGAAAAACTGTTTTTT.

J is TRBJ2-3 and V is TRBV11-2; TRBD2 matches 9 bases. V shed 7 bases, J shed 5 bases, and the junction held 10 bases outside the gene matches. Per the germline V gene, CDR1 is SGHAT and CDR2 is FQNNGV. This CDR3 spans 15 amino acids. Here the CDR3 DNA reads TGTGCCAGCATGCCGTGGCGGGGGGGCCAAGATACGCAGTATTTT. Protein: CASMPWRGGQDTQYF.

Here the CDR3 DNA reads TGCGCCAGCAGCCTCGGGACAGTAGGCACTGAAGCTTTCTTT. It codes for CASSLGTVGTEAFF. V and J are TRBV5-1 and TRBJ1-1; 7 positions agree with TRBD1. In germline, CDR1 is SGHRS, CDR2 YFSETQ. The junction had 7 bases not matched to a gene; V was cut back by 4 bases and J by 4 bases. The CDR3 extends over 14 amino acids. The variable domain in full, with the rest retrieved from reference TRBV5-1 and TRBJ1-1, is KAGVTQTPRYLIKTRGQQVTLSCSPISGHRSVSWYQQTPGQGLQFLFEYFSETQRNKGNFPGRFSGRQFSNSRSEMNVSTLELGDSALYLCASSLGTVGTEAFFGQGTRLTVV.

The chain links TRBV19 to TRBJ1-2; TRBD1 aligns across 9 bases. The CDR3 has 14 residues. Germline assignment: CDR1 LNHDA and CDR2 SQIVND (reference sequence). V was pared by 5 bases and J by 8 bases, with 9 bases of the junction left unmatched. DNA of the CDR3: TGTGCCAGTAGTTTTTCGACAGGGGGAAGGGGCTACACCTTC. This encodes CASSFSTGGRGYTF.

CDR3 loop: CASSVGHLSGNTIYF. CDR3 bases: TGTGCCAGCAGCGTAGGGCACCTCTCTGGAAACACCATATATTTT. This rearrangement joins TRBV9 to TRBJ1-3, with D uncertain. V was trimmed by 0 bases and J by 0 bases, leaving 7 bases between them. Germline V gene lookup returns CDR1 SGDLS and CDR2 YYNGEE. The CDR3 runs 15 residues. The variable domain in full, completed from reference TRBV9 and TRBJ1-3, reads DSGVTQTPKHLITATGQRVTLRCSPRSGDLSVYWYQQSLDQGLQFLIQYYNGEERAKGNILERFSAQQFPDLHSELNLSSLELGDSALYFCASSVGHLSGNTIYFGEGSWLTVV.

The chain uses TRBV5-1 and TRBJ1-2, with D maybe TRBD1 (6 bases). The germline V and J ends were trimmed by 0 bases and 8 bases, with 17 bases remaining between them. Germline V gene lookup returns CDR1 SGHRS and CDR2 YFSETQ. The CDR3 has 15 residues. The chain's CDR3 is CASSLEAAGAGGYTF. DNA for the CDR3: TGCGCCAGCAGCTTGGAAGCCGCAGGGGCAGGAGGCTACACCTTC.

The gene calls are TRBV30 and TRBJ2-3, with D possibly TRBD2 on 7 matching bases. This CDR3 has 14 residues. Germline V CDR1 and CDR2: GTSNPN, SVGIG (reference sequence). The V end lost 7 bases, the J end lost 4 bases, and 18 bases lay between the germline ends. DNA of the CDR3: TGTGCCTTTCGGAGGGGGGGCCTCCCAGATACGCAGTATTTT. Its translation is CAFRRGGLPDTQYF. Using reference TRBV30 and TRBJ2-3 for the parts outside the CDR3, the full variable domain is SQTIHQWPATLVQPVGSPLSLECTVEGTSNPNLYWYRQAAGRGLQLLFYSVGIGQISSEVPQNLSASRPQDRQFILSSKKLLLSDSGFYLCAFRRGGLPDTQYFGPGTRLTVL.

The chain has TRBV11-2 and TRBJ1-3; D is possibly TRBD1 (5 bases). This CDR3 contains 15 residues. Trimming pared 3 bases from V and 4 bases from J, leaving 13 bases between. Germline V gives CDR1 SGHAT, CDR2 FQNNGV. For the CDR3, the DNA is TGTGCCAGCAGCTTCAACACAGGTTACGGAAACACCATATATTTT. Amino acids: CASSFNTGYGNTIYF.

Here the CDR3 DNA reads TGCGCCAGCGCCGGGGGGGCAGATACGCAGTATTTT. Amino acids: CASAGGADTQYF. This chain links TRBV10-2 with TRBJ2-3, with 8 bases that match TRBD2. With 8 bases clipped from V and 4 bases from J, the junction kept 2 bases outside the gene matches. Germline CDR1 reads WSHSY; CDR2 reads SAAADI. The CDR3 contains 12 residues.

The rearrangement links TRBV7-2 to TRBJ2-5; no clear D. CDR3 length equals 10 residues. Germline assignment: CDR1 SGHTA and CDR2 FQGNSA. V lost 11 bases and J lost 1, with 5 bases in between. CDR3 in amino acids: CAAGQETQYF. In DNA form, the CDR3 reads TGTGCCGCCGGCCAAGAGACCCAGTACTTC.

This chain uses TRBV28 with TRBJ1-3; D uncertain. The CDR3 has 14 amino acids. V was cut by 4 bases and J by 0 bases, with 7 bases left in between. Per the germline V gene, CDR1 is MDHEN and CDR2 is SYDVKM. The CDR3 sequence is CASSSAGSGNTIYF. Here the CDR3 DNA reads TGTGCCAGCAGTTCCGCGGGCTCTGGAAACACCATATATTTT.

The chain links TRBV19 to TRBJ1-4; D call uncertain. The germline V gene encodes CDR1 LNHDA and CDR2 SQIVND (reference sequence). V lost 6 bases and J 4 bases, leaving 15 bases between the germline ends. This CDR3 region has 15 residues. The CDR3 DNA sequence: TGTGCCAGTAGATCGGAGCCTAATGTTAATGAAAAACTGTTTTTT. As protein: CASRSEPNVNEKLFF.

The chain uses TRBV5-4 and TRBJ2-4; possible D gene TRBD2, 6 bases. CDR1 is SGHNT and CDR2 is YYREEE in the germline V gene (reference sequence). V lost 5 bases and J lost 7, with 16 bases in between. The CDR3 spans 14 residues. The CDR3 loop reads CASSGGFSPNIQYF. Written as DNA, the CDR3 is TGTGCCAGCAGTGGAGGGTTCTCCCCCAACATTCAGTACTTC. The variable domain in full, completed from reference TRBV5-4 and TRBJ2-4, reads ETGVTQSPTHLIKTRGQQVTLRCSSQSGHNTVSWYQQALGQGPQFIFQYYREEENGRGNFPPRFSGLQFPNYSSELNVNALELDDSALYLCASSGGFSPNIQYFGAGTRLSVL.

As regards this clone: In the same sample, other DNA sequences code for this CDR3. This chain links TRBV14 with TRBJ1-1; D is uncertain. The CDR3 totals 13 residues. Trimming cost V 0 bases and J 0 bases, with 2 bases left between them. Germline V CDR1 and CDR2: SGHDN, FVKESK. This chain's CDR3 is CASSQDMNTEAFF. CDR3 sequence (DNA): TGTGCCAGCAGCCAAGATATGAACACTGAAGCTTTCTTT.

The V gene is TRBV7-9, the J gene TRBJ2-5, with TRBD2 as a possible D gene (5 bases). TRBJ2-7 explains the end of the DNA better; the J call may be wrong. The CDR3 has 15 amino acids. Germline V CDR1 and CDR2: SEHNR, FQNEAQ (reference sequence). The CDR3 protein is CASSLLPQRTCEQYF. The CDR3 nucleotides are TGTGCCAGCAGCTTGTTACCGCAGAGGACTTGCGAGCAGTACTTC.

The DNA for the CDR3 is TGTGCCAGCAGTGAAGCCGGGATTAGGTATGGCTACACCTTC. It is translated as CASSEAGIRYGYTF. This chain uses TRBV6-1 with TRBJ1-2; D unresolved. The CDR3 loop spans 14 amino acids. V was trimmed by 0 bases and J by 5 bases, leaving 10 bases between them. Looked up from germline, CDR1 is MNHNS and CDR2 is SASEGT.

This chain uses TRBV7-8 with TRBJ1-2; 9 bases map to TRBD1. Looked up from germline, CDR1 is SGHVS and CDR2 is FQNEAQ. With 2 bases clipped from V and 8 bases from J, the junction kept 18 bases outside the gene matches. The CDR3 runs 18 residues. Written as DNA, the CDR3 is TGTGCCAGCAGCTTAAAACCCTCTCCGGACAGGGGATTGCGGGGCTACACCTTC. Protein: CASSLKPSPDRGLRGYTF.

V and J are TRBV5-1 and TRBJ1-1; 7 bases agree with TRBD1. The germline V gene has CDR1 SGHRS and CDR2 YFSETQ. V dropped 3 bases and J dropped 1; count of bases not matched to a gene: 3. The CDR3 spans 14 residues. The CDR3 sequence: CASSSGTANTEAFF. The CDR3 DNA sequence: TGCGCCAGCAGCTCCGGGACAGCGAACACTGAAGCTTTCTTT.

The rearrangement joins TRBV11-3 to TRBJ2-6; tentative D call: TRBD1 (6 bases). The germline V and J ends were trimmed by 3 bases and 0 bases, with 12 bases remaining between them. The CDR3 covers 17 residues. From germline, CDR1 is SGHNT and CDR2 YENEEA. DNA of the CDR3: TGTGCCAGCAGCTTGACGACAGGCAACTCTGGGGCCAACGTCCTGACTTTC. It encodes CASSLTTGNSGANVLTF.

This chain joins TRBV2 and TRBJ1-3; 7 nucleotides align to TRBD1. The CDR3 has 17 residues. Germline CDR1 is SNHLY and CDR2 is FYNNEI. The V segment lost 6 bases and the J segment 4 bases; nucleotides outside the gene matches: 15. CDR3 in amino acids: CASSATVRGQLGNTIYF. CDR3 DNA sequence: TGTGCCAGCAGCGCCACCGTAAGGGGGCAGTTAGGAAACACCATATATTTT. Full variable domain (rest looked up from reference TRBV2 and TRBJ1-3): EPEVTQTPSHQVTQMGQEVILRCVPISNHLYFYWYRQILGQKVEFLVSFYNNEISEKSEIFDDQFSVERPDGSNFTLKIRSTKLEDSAMYFCASSATVRGQLGNTIYFGEGSWLTVV.

V is TRBV2 and J is TRBJ1-1, with D tentatively TRBD1 (5 bases). This CDR3 comprises 13 residues. CDR1 SNHLY and CDR2 FYNNEI come from the germline V gene. The V end lost 6 bases, the J end lost 4 bases, and 12 bases lay between the germline ends. CDR3 amino acids: CASRWAQGTEAFF. The CDR3 coding sequence is TGTGCCAGCAGATGGGCTCAGGGCACTGAAGCTTTCTTT.

V usage is TRBV10-3 and J usage is TRBJ2-7; 12 bases match TRBD2. With V trimmed by 0 bases and J by 2 bases, 2 bases remained unmatched. CDR3 size: 16 residues. Germline V lookup: CDR1 ENHRY, CDR2 SYGVKD. DNA of the CDR3: TGTGCCATCAGTGAGTCTCGGACTAGCGGGACCTACGAGCAGTACTTC. Its protein is CAISESRTSGTYEQYF.

The chain couples TRBV5-1 to TRBJ1-2, with a possible D match to TRBD1 (6 bases). V shed 0 bases and J shed 2 bases, with 14 bases lying between them. Germline CDR1 SGHRS, CDR2 YFSETQ. The CDR3 runs 16 residues. CDR3 in amino acids: CASSLERGQGNYGYTF. The CDR3, as DNA: TGCGCCAGCAGCTTGGAGCGGGGGCAGGGGAACTATGGCTACACCTTC. The complete variable domain, with remaining parts taken from reference TRBV5-1 and TRBJ1-2, reads KAGVTQTPRYLIKTRGQQVTLSCSPISGHRSVSWYQQTPGQGLQFLFEYFSETQRNKGNFPGRFSGRQFSNSRSEMNVSTLELGDSALYLCASSLERGQGNYGYTFGSGTRLTVV.

This clone has more than one count but fewer than ten. V usage is TRBV2 and J usage is TRBJ1-2, with 7 bases identical to TRBD1. CDR3 length equals 14 residues. Germline CDR1 SNHLY, CDR2 FYNNEI. V lost 5 bases to trimming and J lost 2 bases; unmatched junction nucleotides: 5. The CDR3 protein is CASSPDRANYGYTF. The CDR3 nucleotides are TGTGCCAGCAGTCCCGACAGGGCGAACTATGGCTACACCTTC.

The genes are TRBV5-5 and TRBJ1-5, with 7 nucleotides matching TRBD1. The CDR3 runs 14 residues. V lost 4 bases and J lost 5; bases outside the gene matches: 6. The germline V gene encodes CDR1 SGHKS and CDR2 YYEKEE (reference sequence). CDR3 nucleotide sequence: TGTGCCAGCAGCCCCAGGGGGAGAGATCAGCCCCAGCATTTT. Amino acids: CASSPRGRDQPQHF.

This sequence joins TRBV19 and TRBJ2-5, with 15 bases lining up with TRBD2. With 10 bases clipped from V and 5 bases from J, the junction kept 11 bases outside the gene matches. The CDR3 spans 16 residues. The germline CDR1 and CDR2 sequences are LNHDA and SQIVND (reference sequence). CDR3 residues: CATGLAGGSLRETQYF. The CDR3 DNA reads TGTGCCACCGGACTAGCGGGGGGGAGCCTCCGGGAGACCCAGTACTTC.

The genes are TRBV5-4 and TRBJ2-7; TRBD2 aligns across 12 bases. There are 19 residues in the CDR3. Germline V lookup: CDR1 SGHNT, CDR2 YYREEE (reference sequence). The V gene end was trimmed by 4 bases and the J gene end by 0 bases; junction bases not matched to a gene: 14. The CDR3 sequence is CASSAPPGTSGSSSYEQYF. DNA of the CDR3: TGTGCCAGCAGCGCTCCTCCCGGGACTAGCGGGTCGAGCTCCTACGAGCAGTACTTC.

The chain joins TRBV5-6 to TRBJ1-1; the D gene is possibly TRBD1 (5 bases). The germline gives CDR1 SGHDT, CDR2 YYEEEE. The CDR3 consists of 13 residues. V dropped 0 bases and J dropped 12 bases, with 15 bases sitting between them. The CDR3 nucleotides read TGTGCCAGCAGCTTGGTCGGTCGGAGGGGAACTTTCTTT. It specifies CASSLVGRRGTFF.